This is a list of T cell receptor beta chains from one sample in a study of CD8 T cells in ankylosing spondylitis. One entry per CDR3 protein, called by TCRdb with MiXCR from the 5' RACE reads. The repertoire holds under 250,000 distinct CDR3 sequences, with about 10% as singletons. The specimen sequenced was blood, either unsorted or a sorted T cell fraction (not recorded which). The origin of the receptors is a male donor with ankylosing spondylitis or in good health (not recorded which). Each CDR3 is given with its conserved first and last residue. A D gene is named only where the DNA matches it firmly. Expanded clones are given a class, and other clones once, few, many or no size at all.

cdr3_nt: TGTGCCAGCTCACCAGTTCACAGGGACTATGGCTACACCTTC
cdr3_aa: CASSPVHRDYGYTF
j_call: TRBJ1-2
d_call: -
clone_size: few
v_call: TRBV18

cdr3_nt: TGTGCCAGCAGCCGAGGCCGTGGCTACACCTTC
cdr3_aa: CASSRGRGYTF
j_call: TRBJ1-2
d_call: -
clone_size: -
v_call: TRBV3-1

cdr3_nt: TGTGCCAGCAGTGATGCGGCTAGCGCCTACACAGATACGCAGTATTTT
cdr3_aa: CASSDAASAYTDTQYF
j_call: TRBJ2-3
d_call: -
clone_size: -
v_call: TRBV6-1

cdr3_nt: TGTGCCAGCAGTGAATTTATCGGGAGGGCCCGGAGCACAGATACGCAGTATTTT
cdr3_aa: CASSEFIGRARSTDTQYF
j_call: TRBJ2-3
d_call: TRBD2
clone_size: -
v_call: TRBV2

cdr3_nt: TGCGCCAGCAGCCAAGACTCGGGCACAGATACGCAGTATTTT
cdr3_aa: CASSQDSGTDTQYF
j_call: TRBJ2-3
d_call: -
clone_size: many
v_call: TRBV4-1

cdr3_nt: TGTGCCAGCAGCCAAGTAGCGGTGAACACTGAAGCTTTCTTT
cdr3_aa: CASSQVAVNTEAFF
j_call: TRBJ1-1
d_call: -
clone_size: few
v_call: TRBV14

cdr3_nt: TGTGCCAGCAGAGTCTATCCCGGGACCGCCAGGGATGGCTACACCTTC
cdr3_aa: CASRVYPGTARDGYTF
j_call: TRBJ1-2
d_call: -
clone_size: few
v_call: TRBV6-4

cdr3_nt: TGTGCCACCAGCAGAGGCGCGGCTAGCGGGATGAAGACCCAGTACTTC
cdr3_aa: CATSRGAASGMKTQYF
j_call: TRBJ2-5
d_call: TRBD2
clone_size: -
v_call: TRBV15

cdr3_nt: TGTGCCAGCAGCTTAGGGGGGGGCTCTAACTATGGCTACACCTTC
cdr3_aa: CASSLGGGSNYGYTF
j_call: TRBJ1-2
d_call: -
clone_size: few
v_call: TRBV12-3/TRBV12-4

cdr3_nt: TGCAGTGCTAGAGATACCCAGCTCCGCACAGATACGCAGTATTTT
cdr3_aa: CSARDTQLRTDTQYF
j_call: TRBJ2-3
d_call: -
clone_size: many
v_call: TRBV20-1

cdr3_nt: TGCAGTGCGGACGATCCGGGACTTGGTCGCTCCTACGAGCAGTACTTC
cdr3_aa: CSADDPGLGRSYEQYF
j_call: TRBJ2-7
d_call: -
clone_size: many
v_call: TRBV20-1

cdr3_nt: TGCGCCAGCAGCTTGGTGGGGATATCTAATGAGCAGTTCTTC
cdr3_aa: CASSLVGISNEQFF
j_call: TRBJ2-1
d_call: -
clone_size: many
v_call: TRBV5-1

cdr3_nt: TGTGCCAGCAGTGCCTCTTTATCCTACCTCCCGAACACCGGGGAGCTGTTTTTT
cdr3_aa: CASSASLSYLPNTGELFF
j_call: TRBJ2-2
d_call: -
clone_size: many
v_call: TRBV25-1